The text below deals with one T cell receptor (beta chain). The target antigen is unknown. The sample originates from a study of shared clonotypes between healthy human individuals. At a deep level, the assay was run. Clones were sequenced by immunoSEQ multiplex PCR, and TCRdb holds only the in-frame ones, with some missing. Of around 620,000 clones listed, about 95% are singletons. Findings and caveats of the study: Shared clonotypes across all four donors exceeded non-shared ones in generation probability. The expectation was that sequencing depth would affect clonotype sharing among donors.

J was trimmed by 0 bases and V by 1 base; bases with no gene match: 3. This CDR3 contains 15 residues. Germline CDR1 reads SNHLY; CDR2 reads FYNNEI. Naive CD8 cells comprised CD45RO-negative, CCR7-positively selected cells, excluding terminally differentiated effector memory CD45RA+ cells. Participating donors were healthy, HIV-negative adults free of recent acute infections or vaccinations. This chain uses TRBV2 with TRBJ2-7, with TRBD2 matching 7 bases. This TCR was sampled from a woman in her twenties or thirties in good health. The sample consisted of naive CD8+ T cells sorted from blood. CDR3 sequence: CASSEGGGSSYEQYF. The CDR3 region has the DNA TGTGCCAGCAGTGAAGGGGGAGGGAGCTCCTACGAGCAGTACTTC.